This is a list of T cell receptor beta chains from one sample in a study of shared clonotypes between healthy human individuals. TCRdb keeps only in-frame clones here, not all; method: immunoSEQ multiplex PCR. The data hold some 2.4 million clones, with 80% to 95% observed a single time. The source material was naive CD4+ T cells from PBMCs. All receptors derive from a man younger than 35 in good health. Some clones in this sample may be carry-over from other donors' samples. Each CDR3 is given with its conserved first and last residue. The D gene is left open where the match is weak. Clone size, where shown, is once, few, many, or a class for clones that have expanded.

D,J,V,size,CDR3,DNA
TRBD1,TRBJ2-7,TRBV6-6,NA,CASSPPGTGASEQYF,TGTGCCAGCAGTCCCCCCGGGACAGGGGCATCCGAGCAGTACTTC
TRBD1,TRBJ1-1,TRBV19,NA,CASSTGGGSTEAFF,TGTGCCAGTAGTACAGGGGGCGGGAGCACTGAAGCTTTCTTT
NA,TRBJ2-7,TRBV28,NA,CASKTPYEQYF,TGTGCCAGCAAAACCCCCTACGAGCAGTACTTC
TRBD2,TRBJ2-3,TRBV29-1,NA,CSAVRTSGTDTQYF,TGCAGCGCAGTGCGGACTAGCGGGACAGATACGCAGTATTTT
TRBD2,TRBJ2-3,TRBV4-1,NA,CASSQTGTSGGIDTQYF,TGCGCCAGCAGCCAAACCGGGACTAGCGGGGGAATAGATACGCAGTATTTT
NA,TRBJ1-3,TRBV28,once,CASSPPGAYGNTIYF,TGTGCCAGCAGTCCGCCCGGGGCATATGGAAACACCATATATTTT
TRBD1,TRBJ1-1,TRBV7-3,NA,CASSTGTGGTKAFF,TGTGCCAGTTCTACCGGGACAGGGGGCACGAAAGCTTTCTTT
TRBD2,TRBJ2-1,TRBV7-3,NA,CASSPYAGALHNEQFF,TGTGCCAGCAGCCCCTATGCGGGAGCCCTCCACAATGAGCAGTTCTTC
NA,TRBJ1-4,TRBV5-1,NA,CASSLKPTNEKLFF,TGCGCCAGCAGCTTGAAACCAACTAATGAAAAACTGTTTTTT
TRBD1,TRBJ1-1,TRBV19,NA,CASSMDRRPEAFF,TGTGCCAGTAGTATGGACAGGCGGCCTGAAGCTTTCTTT
NA,TRBJ2-3,TRBV7-9,NA,CASSLGGEFGADTQYF,TGTGCCAGCAGCTTAGGGGGGGAGTTCGGCGCAGATACGCAGTATTTT
TRBD1,TRBJ2-1,TRBV5-1,NA,CASRGTGSNEQFF,TGCGCCTCCCGGGGGACAGGAAGCAATGAGCAGTTCTTC
NA,TRBJ2-2,TRBV19,NA,CASSWAGLTGELFF,TGTGCCAGTAGTTGGGCAGGCCTCACCGGGGAGCTGTTTTTT
TRBD2,TRBJ2-1,TRBV4-2,NA,CASSQDWSSGKVNEQFF,TGTGCCAGCAGCCAAGACTGGAGTAGCGGGAAGGTCAATGAGCAGTTCTTC
TRBD2,TRBJ2-1,TRBV6-6,NA,CASRLAGAPYNEQFF,TGTGCCAGCAGACTAGCGGGAGCCCCATACAATGAGCAGTTCTTC
NA,TRBJ2-5,TRBV25-1,NA,CASSNPSGEETQYF,TGTGCCAGCAGTAATCCCTCAGGGGAAGAGACCCAGTACTTC
NA,TRBJ2-2,TRBV4-2,NA,CASSQGALSGNTGELFF,TGTGCCAGCAGCCAAGGGGCTCTGTCGGGGAACACCGGGGAGCTGTTTTTT
TRBD2,TRBJ2-1,TRBV28,NA,CASTSKTAGLGHEQFF,TGTGCCAGCACTTCAAAAACCGCGGGACTAGGTCATGAGCAGTTCTTC
NA,TRBJ2-3,TRBV30,NA,CAWSVLAGTDTQYF,TGTGCCTGGAGTGTACTAGCCGGCACAGATACGCAGTATTTT
TRBD1,TRBJ2-3,TRBV11-2,NA,CASSATGVRTDTQYF,TGTGCCAGCAGCGCGACAGGGGTGAGAACAGATACGCAGTATTTT
NA,TRBJ1-3,TRBV5-1,NA,CASSLDGDPSGNTIYF,TGCGCCAGCAGCTTGGACGGGGACCCCTCTGGAAACACCATATATTTT
NA,TRBJ2-1,TRBV18,NA,CASSPDTGLGDEQFF,TGTGCCAGCTCACCAGATACGGGACTTGGGGATGAGCAGTTCTTC
TRBD1,TRBJ2-3,TRBV4-1,NA,CASSHGTGGNTDTQYF,TGCGCCAGCAGCCATGGGACAGGGGGAAACACAGATACGCAGTATTTT
NA,TRBJ1-1,TRBV7-9,NA,CASSEQIGGNTEAFF,TGTGCCAGCAGCGAGCAGATTGGAGGGAACACTGAAGCTTTCTTT
TRBD1,TRBJ2-1,TRBV5-1,NA,CASSFGDRGFNEQFF,TGCGCCAGCAGCTTTGGGGACAGGGGTTTCAATGAGCAGTTCTTC
NA,TRBJ2-1,TRBV30,NA,CAWTINSAGEQFF,TGTGCCTGGACCATCAACTCGGCAGGTGAGCAGTTCTTC
NA,TRBJ2-3,TRBV7-2,NA,CASSSAKTQSSGDTQYF,TGTGCCAGCAGCTCTGCTAAGACTCAAAGTTCGGGGGATACGCAGTATTTT
NA,TRBJ2-7,TRBV14,NA,CASSQGVRGRRSYEQYF,TGTGCCAGCAGCCAAGGGGTGCGAGGGAGACGCTCCTACGAGCAGTACTTC
NA,TRBJ2-1,TRBV7-9,NA,CASSTRDIGAEYEQFF,TGTGCCAGCAGCACCCGGGACATTGGGGCGGAGTATGAGCAGTTCTTC
NA,TRBJ2-2,TRBV5-1,NA,CASRRGTSTGELFF,TGCGCCAGCAGACGTGGGACTTCAACCGGGGAGCTGTTTTTT
NA,TRBJ1-1,TRBV27,NA,CASSLRAQNTEAFF,TGTGCCAGCAGTTTACGGGCGCAGAACACTGAAGCTTTCTTT
NA,TRBJ2-2,TRBV5-5,NA,CASSKGRPNTGELFF,TGTGCCAGCAGCAAGGGACGCCCGAACACCGGGGAGCTGTTTTTT
NA,TRBJ2-4,TRBV15,NA,CATSSRVGQLNIQYF,TGTGCCACCAGCAGTAGGGTAGGACAGTTGAACATTCAGTACTTC
TRBD2,TRBJ2-3,TRBV7-3,NA,CASSREGTPDTQYF,TGTGCCAGCAGCCGGGAGGGGACCCCAGATACGCAGTATTTT
TRBD2,TRBJ2-1,TRBV5-6,NA,CASSTLRGDEQFF,TGTGCCAGCAGTACCCTACGGGGGGATGAGCAGTTCTTC
NA,TRBJ1-5,TRBV19,NA,CANPLNGPGPMEPQHF,TGTGCCAACCCTTTGAATGGACCAGGCCCCATGGAGCCCCAGCATTTT
NA,TRBJ1-2,TRBV28,NA,CASSLGGEGPGMYGYTF,TGTGCCAGCAGTTTAGGAGGGGAGGGGCCGGGAATGTATGGCTACACCTTC
TRBD2,TRBJ2-1,TRBV14,NA,CASSQDWRTSGVSSYNEQFF,TGTGCCAGCAGCCAAGATTGGAGGACTAGCGGGGTGAGCTCCTACAATGAGCAGTTCTTC
NA,TRBJ2-7,TRBV5-1,NA,CASSPGTPQGEQYF,TGCGCCAGCAGCCCTGGGACTCCCCAGGGCGAGCAGTACTTC
TRBD1,TRBJ2-7,TRBV7-2,NA,CASSLGGTGSYEQYF,TGTGCCAGCAGCTTAGGAGGGACAGGGTCCTACGAGCAGTACTTC
TRBD1,TRBJ2-5,TRBV11-2,NA,CASSTPRQGQTQYF,TGTGCCAGCAGCACACCTCGACAGGGCCAGACCCAGTACTTC
TRBD1,TRBJ1-4,TRBV28,NA,CASSPADRAATNEKLFF,TGTGCCAGCAGCCCAGCCGACAGGGCGGCAACTAATGAAAAACTGTTTTTT
NA,TRBJ2-3,TRBV5-1,NA,CASSLNAAGADTQYF,TGCGCCAGCAGCTTGAACGCCGCAGGGGCAGATACGCAGTATTTT